This is a list of T cell receptor beta chains from one sample in a study of blood T cell repertoires in COVID-19. Repertoires were generated with immunoSEQ multiplex PCR, while TCRdb's copy carries only in-frame clones and drops some. The table lists 150,000 to 200,000 clones, about 78% of them singletons. Sequenced sample: PBMCs or T cells enriched from blood (not recorded which). The receptors were gathered from a woman aged 45-60 years who had recovered from COVID-19. CDR3s leave out the opening cysteine and the closing phenylalanine or tryptophan. A D gene is named only where the DNA matches it firmly.

TRBJ2-7,TRBV3-1/TRBV3-2,TRBD2,ASSQERTDQTSGRRYEQY
TRBJ2-5,TRBV6-2/TRBV6-3,-,ASSRTGLPQSGTQY
TRBJ1-1,TRBV2,-,ASRYTGRGSEAF
TRBJ2-2,TRBV5-6,-,ASSEVGRGGTGELF
TRBJ1-1,TRBV11-3,-,ASGPTADTENTEAF
TRBJ2-2,TRBV10-1,TRBD1,ASSESGGDRVPGELF
TRBJ1-1,TRBV6-5,-,ASSYSRSGDTEAF
TRBJ2-5,TRBV19,TRBD2,ASSTPGLAAETQY
TRBJ1-5,TRBV7-9,-,ASSLVAASDNQPQH
TRBJ2-5,TRBV7-2,-,ASSLLIPGRIGGETQY
TRBJ2-7,TRBV3-1/TRBV3-2,-,ASSQMWERSYEQY
TRBJ2-6,TRBV19,-,ASRHRGSIISGANVLT
TRBJ2-3,TRBV4-1,TRBD2,ASSFGVGLAGTDTQY
TRBJ1-1,TRBV7-2,-,ASSPRTAPDWEAF
TRBJ1-2,TRBV28,-,ASSTGTSGYGYT
TRBJ2-5,TRBV4-2,TRBD2,ASSQESIFPSGRGQETQY
TRBJ2-7,TRBV7-2,-,ASSLGAYSYEQY
TRBJ2-3,TRBV27,TRBD2,ASSLGLATDTQY
TRBJ2-1,TRBV19,TRBD2,ASSTYTRLAGGPTAHNEQF
TRBJ2-7,TRBV28,TRBD1,ASNLRTGAFYDEQY
TRBJ1-3,TRBV10-3,-,AISAQRDTIY
TRBJ1-5,TRBV28,TRBD1,ASSYPAGQAYSNQPQH
TRBJ2-1,TRBV7-6,TRBD2,ASSLEADGLAASSYNEQF
TRBJ2-1,TRBV5-4,TRBD2,ASSTLAGVGNEQF
TRBJ2-2,TRBV4-3,-,ASSQGQGANTGELF
TRBJ2-7,TRBV28,-,ASNGVNEQY
TRBJ1-2,TRBV24-1,-,ATSDWRINYGYT
TRBJ1-2,TRBV15,-,ATSRQTGAYGYT
TRBJ1-2,TRBV5-1,-,ASSLVGEYNYGYT